This T cell receptor beta chain was retrieved from a study of blood T cell repertoires in COVID-19. This clone was picked up a small number of times. The V gene's germline CDR1 is SGHAT and CDR2 FQNNGV. There are 16 residues in the CDR3. V was pared by 1 base and J by 5 bases, with 17 bases between. Libraries were prepared by immunoSEQ multiplex PCR; TCRdb keeps only in-frame clonotypes and omits some of them. The data show 70,000 or so clones, roughly 90% seen once. This sequence joins TRBV11-2 and TRBJ1-2, with D unclear. This sequence was found in a man in his forties or fifties with acute or convalescent COVID-19. Input material: peripheral blood. CDR3 protein: CASSLVAGTVGYGYTF. DNA of the CDR3: TGTGCCAGCAGCTTAGTTGCCGGTACAGTAGGATATGGCTACACCTTC.